The 26 T cell receptor beta chains below all came from one sample that was sequenced in a study of cytomegalovirus exposure and HLA in healthy donors. Use of 60 Vbeta and 13 Jbeta primers characterized the PCR. Sequencing used immunoSEQ multiplex PCR; TCRdb keeps in-frame clones, though not all of them. The sample lists some 150,000 clones, 70% to 90% seen once, with 2% to 2.5% in the top ten. Specimen: PBMCs. The receptors were sampled from a woman younger than 35 in good health and CMV-seronegative.

The chain uses TRBV6-5 and TRBJ2-7; D might be TRBD2 (6 bases). The ends were cut back, 5 bases at V and 7 bases at J, with 12 bases in the middle. This CDR3 spans 12 amino acids. Germline V gene data show CDR1 as MNHEY and CDR2 as SVGAGI. The CDR3 region is CASSEEGTEQYF. The CDR3 DNA reads TGTGCCAGCAGTGAAGAGGGGACTGAGCAGTACTTC.

V gene TRBV4-2 combines with J gene TRBJ2-3; D perhaps matches TRBD2 (6 bases). V was shortened by 3 bases and J by 1 base, with 11 bases between the two germline ends. This CDR3 is built from 15 residues. From germline, CDR1 is LGHNA and CDR2 YNFKEQ. Here the CDR3 reads CASSQGGTGTDTQYF. The CDR3 DNA is TGTGCCAGCAGCCAGGGCGGGACTGGCACAGATACGCAGTATTTT.

V is TRBV15 and J is TRBJ1-6; TRBD1 matches at 7 bases. Losses at the gene ends were 0 bases for V and 2 bases for J; bases not matched to a gene: 4. Germline loops: CDR1 LNHNV, CDR2 YYDKDF (reference sequence). CDR3 length: 17 amino acids. DNA of the CDR3: TGTGCCACCAGCAGAGACCTCGGGACAGCCTATAATTCACCCCTCCACTTT. Amino acid sequence: CATSRDLGTAYNSPLHF.

This clone was seen more than once but under ten times. The chain carries TRBV6-6 and TRBJ1-3, with a tentative D call TRBD1 (5 bases). The germline V gene has CDR1 MNHNY and CDR2 SVGAGI (reference sequence). V was clipped by 8 bases and J by 0 bases, with 8 bases between them. The CDR3 loop spans 13 amino acids. The chain's CDR3 is CASGDSSGNTIYF. Here the CDR3 DNA reads TGTGCCAGCGGTGACAGCTCTGGAAACACCATATATTTT.

The chain joins TRBV7-2 to TRBJ2-5, with 8 bases matching TRBD1. The V gene's germline CDR1 is SGHTA and CDR2 FQGNSA. The CDR3 contains 16 residues. V dropped 1 base and J dropped 4; count of bases not matched to a gene: 8. As DNA, the CDR3 is TGTGCCAGCAGCTTAGACAGGGGGGTGGTTATAGAGACCCAGTACTTC. This codes for CASSLDRGVVIETQYF. The full variable domain, its missing parts supplied by reference TRBV7-2 and TRBJ2-5, is GAGVSQSPSNKVTEKGKDVELRCDPISGHTALYWYRQSLGQGLEFLIYFQGNSAPDKSGLPSDRFSAERTGGSVSTLTIQRTQQEDSAVYLCASSLDRGVVIETQYFGPGTRLLVL.

V is TRBV28 and J is TRBJ2-3; possible D gene TRBD2, 7 bases. CDR1 is MDHEN and CDR2 is SYDVKM in the germline V gene. V lost 0 bases and J 4 bases, leaving 17 bases between the germline ends. CDR3 size: 17 residues. In DNA form, the CDR3 reads TGTGCCAGCAGTTTATGGAGGGGGGGAAAGCCCCCAGATACGCAGTATTTT. Its translation is CASSLWRGGKPPDTQYF.

This clone has just one count. The rearrangement uses TRBV28 and TRBJ1-5; D remains ambiguous. V was cut by 3 bases and J by 6 bases, with 9 bases left in between. This CDR3 comprises 13 residues. The germline CDR1 and CDR2 sequences are MDHEN and SYDVKM. CDR3 region: CASSFYSGQPQHF. The CDR3 coding sequence is TGTGCCAGCAGTTTTTATTCCGGTCAGCCCCAGCATTTT. The full variable domain, rest sourced from reference TRBV28 and TRBJ1-5, is DVKVTQSSRYLVKRTGEKVFLECVQDMDHENMFWYRQDPGLGLRLIYFSYDVKMKEKGDIPEGYSVSREKKERFSLILESASTNQTSMYLCASSFYSGQPQHFGDGTRLSIL.

CDR3 in amino acids: CASSFSSGSYNEQFF. In DNA, the CDR3 is TGTGCCAGCAGCTTCTCTAGCGGCTCCTACAATGAGCAGTTCTTC. The chain has TRBV9 and TRBJ2-1; 7 bases fit TRBD2. V dropped 4 bases and J dropped 0; count of bases not matched to a gene: 4. The CDR3 totals 15 residues. The V gene's germline CDR1 is SGDLS and CDR2 YYNGEE. Looking up the rest from reference TRBV9 and TRBJ2-1 gives the full variable domain: DSGVTQTPKHLITATGQRVTLRCSPRSGDLSVYWYQQSLDQGLQFLIQYYNGEERAKGNILERFSAQQFPDLHSELNLSSLELGDSALYFCASSFSSGSYNEQFFGPGTRLTVL.

The chain couples TRBV13 to TRBJ2-7; 7 bases match TRBD2. J gave up 6 bases and V 5 bases, and 7 bases lay outside the gene matches. Germline V gene lookup returns CDR1 PRHDT and CDR2 FYEKMQ (reference sequence). This CDR3 contains 13 residues. The CDR3 loop reads CASSLTSVIEQYF. In DNA, the CDR3 is TGTGCCAGCAGCCTAACTAGCGTAATCGAGCAGTACTTC.

The chain has TRBV4-1 and TRBJ2-7; 7 bases line up with TRBD1. The ends lost 4 bases at V and 2 bases at J; junction bases unmatched: 2. The CDR3 spans 13 residues. The germline gives CDR1 MGHRA, CDR2 YSYEKL. The CDR3 spells CASSRGQAYEQYF. The CDR3 nucleotides read TGCGCCAGCAGCCGCGGACAGGCCTACGAGCAGTACTTC.

The V and J genes are TRBV6-6 and TRBJ2-1, with a weak D call TRBD1 (6 bases). This CDR3 has 15 residues. CDR1 and CDR2 (germline): MNHNY, SVGAGI (reference sequence). Trimming shortened V by 7 bases and J by 4 bases, and 17 bases separated the two germline ends. CDR3 in amino acids: CASIWGQGLYNEQFF. The CDR3 nucleotides are TGTGCCAGCATCTGGGGGCAGGGCCTTTACAATGAGCAGTTCTTC.

The chain couples TRBV9 to TRBJ1-6; 10 bases line up with TRBD1. In germline, CDR1 is SGDLS, CDR2 YYNGEE. Trimming took 4 bases from V and 12 from J; bases not matched to a gene: 7. The CDR3 loop spans 14 amino acids. The CDR3 is CASSPTGGNGPLHF. In DNA form, the CDR3 reads TGTGCCAGCAGCCCGACAGGGGGCAATGGACCCCTCCACTTT.

The genes are TRBV9 and TRBJ2-1; TRBD2 might be the D (6 bases). The V gene's germline CDR1 is SGDLS and CDR2 YYNGEE. The ends were cut back, 4 bases at V and 0 bases at J, with 14 bases in the middle. CDR3 length: 16 amino acids. DNA for the CDR3: TGTGCCAGCAGCCCCGCCGGGGGTAGCTCCTACAATGAGCAGTTCTTC. This sequence encodes CASSPAGGSSYNEQFF.

This chain links TRBV7-2 with TRBJ1-2; D gene ambiguous. CDR1 SGHTA and CDR2 FQGNSA come from the germline V gene. V was trimmed by 5 bases and J by 8 bases, leaving 15 bases between them. The CDR3 is 13 residues long. In nucleotides, the CDR3 is TGTGCCAGCAGCCGAGACGGAGAAGGAGGCTACACCTTC. Protein sequence: CASSRDGEGGYTF.

V and J are TRBV5-1 and TRBJ2-5, with TRBD2 identical over 12 bases. V shed 0 bases and J 5 bases; nucleotides not matched to a gene: 5. The germline gives CDR1 SGHRS, CDR2 YFSETQ. The CDR3 length is 16 residues. CDR3 in amino acids: CASSLGLAGAGETQYF. CDR3 DNA: TGCGCCAGCAGCTTGGGACTAGCGGGAGCGGGGGAGACCCAGTACTTC.

The chain links TRBV4-2 to TRBJ1-4; D is unresolved. This CDR3 contains 16 residues. V lost 1 base and J 0 bases, leaving 9 bases between the germline ends. The V gene's germline CDR1 is LGHNA and CDR2 YNFKEQ. The CDR3 DNA reads TGTGCCAGCAGCCAAGCGTCCGGGACAACTAATGAAAAACTGTTTTTT. Protein product: CASSQASGTTNEKLFF.

This clone was seen only once. This rearrangement joins TRBV18 to TRBJ1-5; D may be TRBD1 (6 bases). There are 15 residues in the CDR3. Germline CDR1 is KGHSH and CDR2 is LQKENI. V was pared by 6 bases and J by 3 bases, with 15 bases between. The CDR3 loop reads CASSPPQGFNQPQHF. The CDR3 DNA reads as TGTGCCAGCTCCCCTCCACAGGGATTCAATCAGCCCCAGCATTTT.

The V gene is TRBV19, the J gene TRBJ2-3, with 11 nucleotides matching TRBD2. Germline-derived CDR1 and CDR2 are LNHDA and SQIVND (reference sequence). V gave up 3 bases and J gave up 5 bases; unmatched junction bases: 10. The CDR3 spans 17 residues. Here the CDR3 reads CASSISGSGRAGDTQYF. DNA for the CDR3: TGTGCCAGTAGTATCTCCGGTAGCGGGAGGGCCGGAGATACGCAGTATTTT.

There are a few counts of this clone. The V gene is TRBV7-9, the J gene TRBJ1-1; 7 nucleotides agree with TRBD1. Per the germline V gene, CDR1 is SEHNR and CDR2 is FQNEAQ (reference sequence). This CDR3 has 19 residues. Trimming removed 4 bases from V and 0 bases from J; junction bases left unmatched: 17. CDR3 DNA: TGTGCCAGCAGCTCGCTACTCAGGGGGTTAGGACTTATGAACACTGAAGCTTTCTTT. Encoded protein: CASSSLLRGLGLMNTEAFF.

This chain joins TRBV29-1 and TRBJ1-2; 8 bases map to TRBD1. CDR3 length equals 14 residues. Germline CDR1 is SQVTM and CDR2 is ANQGSEA. The V segment lost 7 bases and the J segment 7 bases; nucleotides outside the gene matches: 14. The CDR3 sequence: CSAATDRVMAGYTF. CDR3 sequence (DNA): TGCAGCGCTGCTACGGACAGGGTGATGGCTGGCTACACCTTC.

The chain couples TRBV7-2 to TRBJ2-7, with TRBD2 as a possible D gene (6 bases). The V gene lost 5 bases and the J gene lost 5 bases, with 13 bases spanning the gap. In germline, CDR1 is SGHTA, CDR2 FQGNSA. CDR3 length: 13 amino acids. The CDR3 region has the DNA TGTGCCAGCAGCCTCTACCCGGGGGACGAGCAGTACTTC. Translated: CASSLYPGDEQYF. The complete variable domain, with remaining parts taken from reference TRBV7-2 and TRBJ2-7, reads GAGVSQSPSNKVTEKGKDVELRCDPISGHTALYWYRQSLGQGLEFLIYFQGNSAPDKSGLPSDRFSAERTGGSVSTLTIQRTQQEDSAVYLCASSLYPGDEQYFGPGTRLTVT.

The V and J genes are TRBV2 and TRBJ2-5; D is unresolved. CDR3 length: 15 amino acids. V was pared by 2 bases and J by 2 bases, with 12 bases between. Germline V CDR1 and CDR2: SNHLY, FYNNEI. This chain's CDR3 is CASSEIPPRQETQYF. DNA for the CDR3: TGTGCCAGCAGTGAAATCCCTCCTAGACAAGAGACCCAGTACTTC.

The gene calls are TRBV7-8 and TRBJ1-5; no clear D. The CDR3 runs 14 residues. Trimming pared 0 bases from V and 6 bases from J, leaving 9 bases between. CDR1 SGHVS and CDR2 FQNEAQ come from the germline V gene. The CDR3 protein is CASSLAGEPQPQHF. The CDR3 DNA reads as TGTGCCAGCAGCTTAGCCGGGGAGCCTCAGCCCCAGCATTTT.

The genes are TRBV19 and TRBJ1-5; 7 nucleotides line up with TRBD1. Looked up from germline, CDR1 is LNHDA and CDR2 is SQIVND (reference sequence). This CDR3 contains 13 residues. V was clipped by 3 bases and J by 4 bases; unmatched bases: 0. The CDR3: CASSMDRNQPQHF. Written as DNA, the CDR3 is TGTGCCAGTAGTATGGACAGGAATCAGCCCCAGCATTTT.

This rearrangement joins TRBV27 to TRBJ2-7, with D possibly matching TRBD1 (6 bases). The CDR3 has 14 residues. Germline-derived CDR1 and CDR2 are MNHEY and SMNVEV (reference sequence). Trimming left V 5 bases short and J 3 bases short, with 14 bases between. CDR3 protein: CASSQDQGIYEQYF. Here the CDR3 DNA reads TGTGCCAGCAGTCAGGACCAGGGGATCTACGAGCAGTACTTC.

The rearrangement links TRBV28 to TRBJ2-5; D is possibly TRBD1 (6 bases). The last part of the DNA fits TRBJ2-7 better; the J call may be wrong. This CDR3 has 12 residues. Germline lookup yields CDR1 MDHEN and CDR2 SYDVKM. CDR3 nucleotide sequence: TGTGCCAGCACACAGGGAACCTACGAGCAGTACTTC. Translating gives CASTQGTYEQYF.